The T cell receptor beta chain described here comes from a study of cytomegalovirus exposure and HLA in healthy donors. V shed 7 bases and J shed 3 bases, with 9 bases lying between them. Germline CDR1 reads SQVTM; CDR2 reads ANQGSEA. This CDR3 comprises 11 residues. 60 Vbeta and 13 Jbeta primers were used in PCR. The repertoire was sequenced with immunoSEQ multiplex PCR; TCRdb's copy has only in-frame clones and lacks some. The repertoire holds 70,000 to 85,000 clones, about 68% seen once, with about 9% in the top ten. This clonotype was obtained from a man aged 35-49 years in good health and CMV-seropositive. The chain is built from TRBV29-1 and TRBJ2-5, with D maybe TRBD1 (5 bases). Sequenced: PBMCs. CDR3 sequence reads: CSGGLEETQYF. CDR3 nucleotide sequence: TGCAGCGGGGGCCTCGAAGAGACCCAGTACTTC.